This T cell receptor (beta chain) was sequenced for a study of cytomegalovirus exposure and HLA in healthy donors (dated by TCRdb to the late 2010s). Notes on the research overall: An earlier analysis of 587 of the donors reported 250 to 300 Gb of sequence data and 117 million unique TCR beta sequences from about 179 million T cells. Because of strong linkage in the cohort, roughly five DR-DQ haplotypes were treated as single units for association and clustering. To decide whether each TCR beta V gene segment behaved as functional or pseudogenic, an earlier analysis of some 540 of the donors relied on high-throughput TCR beta sequencing. To study patterns of TCR occurrence, a later analysis re-analyzed previously published TCR beta repertoires from around 670 donors and added high-resolution HLA genotyping. On average, around 230,000 unique TCR beta nucleotide sequences were sequenced per donor among roughly 430 genotyped donors of the cohort, with around 19% of those sequences being non-productive. HLA typing covered class I and class II loci at four-digit resolution. High-throughput TCR immunosequencing, statistical association of individual TCRs with disease status, and machine learning were combined to predict cytomegalovirus infection status. Of the 398 genotyped donors, about 84% fell in the genetic ancestry cluster associated with self-reported Caucasian donors. An early release covering just under 650 HLA-typed donors comprised approximately 290 gigabases of sequencing data and roughly 86 million unique TCR sequences. In a later genetic analysis, genome-wide SNP genotypes for about 55% of the roughly 670 donors were used, and that subset was treated as a discovery cohort. The number of typed donors differed by locus: 629-630 for A, B, C, DRB1 and DQB1; about 520 for DQA1; over 600 for DPA1; and 450 to 480 for DPB1. Using immunosequencing, the study profiled T cell repertoires from about 650 subjects and related those repertoires to cytomegalovirus serostatus. Alongside the repertoire data, information on donor age, sex, ethnicity and CMV serostatus was compiled. The later analysis used no new phenotypic data to find candidate immune exposures, relying instead on TCR beta sequences and their occurrence across donors. All discovery cohort repertoires had been generated using a single sequencing platform. The study aimed to test whether signatures of past pathogen exposure could be identified by cataloging public T cell receptors. Besides the first cohort of some 670 subjects, a separate validation cohort made up of over a hundred different subjects was used.

The research as a whole found: A few of the identified cytomegalovirus-associated TCR beta chains were confirmed in vitro to be specific for cytomegalovirus antigens. A later analysis associated about 18,000 TCR beta sequences with specific HLA alleles at a false discovery rate of 0.05. Because counts were too low, 15 to 20 rarely observed V segments, including chromosome 9 orphons, were left out of the earlier analysis of 587 of the donors. Correlated functional status among segregating V segments might be attributable to linkage disequilibrium, but an unknown experimental factor could not be ruled out. In a later genetic analysis, a missense DCLRE1C variant was associated with V-gene and J-gene trimming of TCR beta chains, and the association was replicated in an independent cohort. Cytomegalovirus status was reported to be diagnosed by the classifier with high specificity and sensitivity in both the original and validation cohorts. According to a later analysis, TCR association rates differed among HLA loci, with DRB1 alleles showing the most associated TCRs and HLA-C alleles showing the fewest. The study listed approximately 150 TCR beta chains as associated with cytomegalovirus. A further reported finding was that TCR beta sequences accurately predicted the HLA-A and HLA-B alleles for most subjects in the first cohort. In a later analysis, HLA-associated TCR beta chains were found to be more clonally expanded and to have lower generation probabilities than equally common non-associated chains. According to a later analysis, parvovirus B19, influenza, CMV and Epstein-Barr virus appeared linked to several top co-occurrence clusters. This cohort had only TCR beta chains sequenced, and the lack of alpha or paired-chain data limited which features could be detected. In an earlier analysis of 450 to 750 of the donors, most TCR beta V segments appeared in productive rearrangements about 87% or about 30% of the time, broadly matching IMGT annotations. Assigning TCR associations to individual alleles was difficult when HLA alleles, especially DR and DQ, strongly co-occurred. Because HLA typing was missing for some donors at each locus, association tests included only the typed subset. The authors suggested that the approach could potentially be generalized to other disease states and immunological phenotypes. The 87-base-pair reads could not distinguish some IMGT-functional V segments, including TRBV6-2 and TRBV6-3, so those segments were excluded. While some public TCRs were present in many individuals, most TCR sequences turned up only very rarely across donors. For the cohort, immune exposure information was limited to CMV serostatus. Sequencing depth was assumed to be roughly uniform across donors in the presence/absence analyses, though that assumption may not hold. The sequencing pipeline was judged likely to have produced a cluster of highly shared sequence variants as a technical artifact. A later analysis found that most CMV-associated TCR beta chains appeared HLA-restricted, with HLA associations seemingly driven largely by CMV exposure. According to a later genetic analysis, donors in an Asian-associated ancestry cluster had fewer N-insertions in productive TCRs than the approximately 710-donor mean.

Receptor amplification or capture employed the immunoSEQ multiplex PCR assay. A mixture of 60 forward primers for TCR Vbeta segments and 13 reverse primers for TCR Jbeta segments was used in the multiplex PCR. Amplification of the CDR3 region of rearranged TCR beta genes was performed with a multiplex PCR assay on genomic DNA. The Illumina HiSeq System was used to sequence the amplified TCR beta libraries as 87-base-pair reads. The authors' analysis ran thus. Across the 600 to 700 repertoires, a later analysis counted 80 million or so unique TCR beta chains, roughly 11 million of which were shared by at least two donors. To remove PCR and sequencing errors, raw reads were error-corrected and collapsed into unique sequences using a nearest-neighbor algorithm that merged closely related sequences. Alignment of CDR3 sequences to IMGT reference sequences was used to assign V, D and J gene segments. Each retained sequence needed at least a six-nucleotide match to both a V gene segment and a J gene segment. A rearrangement counted as productive if the CDR3 had no stop codons and remained in frame with V and J, and every other rearrangement counted as non-productive. CDR3 was defined according to IMGT convention as the region running from the second conserved V-encoded cysteine to the conserved J-encoded phenylalanine. Sequences without an unambiguous match to a single V gene segment were excluded from the earlier analysis of 500 to 700 of the donors. In an earlier analysis of 587 of the donors, V segments were called functional above 56.7% productive rearrangements and were called segregating when the between-donor standard deviation exceeded 5%. A statistical classification framework was built to diagnose cytomegalovirus status from the catalog of TCR beta chain sequences. V and J gene assignment, in a later analysis, came from comparing TCR nucleotide sequences with IMGT/GENE-DB human TR gene sequences. In a later analysis, CDR3 sequences and most-parsimonious VDJ recombination scenarios were assigned using the TCRdist pipeline. In a later analysis, every TCR beta chain was defined by the combination of its CDR3 amino acid sequence and its V-gene family, and reads without a unique V-gene family were dropped. As a way to deal with suspected cross-contamination and a sequencing artifact, a later analysis dropped 500 to 700 nucleotide sequences that were highly shared and had low generation probability. In a later analysis, a clonal expansion index was calculated for each public chain from normalized within-repertoire ranks of inferred template counts. A later analysis computed generation probabilities with a VDJ recombination model fitted to out-of-frame rearrangements, and checked the results against IGoR. Hypergeometric tests were used in a later analysis to score TCR-TCR, TCR-HLA and TCR-CMV co-occurrence, with a repertoire-size bias correction applied to the TCR pairs. To estimate false discovery rates, a later analysis permuted the HLA or CMV assignments 20 times. In a later analysis, co-occurring TCRs were grouped using DBSCAN, with TCRdist sequence similarity added in when clustering inside HLA-allele-positive subsets. For co-occurrence clustering, repertoires with fewer than 30,000 or more than 120,000 public chains were excluded, along with five repertoires with anomalous nucleotide sharing. TCRdb retrieved this table from immuneACCESS and kept in-frame rearrangements only. Not all clones are present; in checked studies, unresolved V genes account for under half, and no reason is known for the remainder. V and J calls and clone size are as listed in that table; D and trimming were resolved from the DNA. The sample table records some 120,000 clones; about 81% of these occur just once. Approximately 1.8% of the sample is taken by the ten largest.

The cohort was made up of 666 healthy bone marrow donors. At the time of sampling, all cohort members were nominally healthy, though unrecorded immune exposures were likely present. The donor tested CMV seronegative, placing the donor among the roughly 400 seronegative members of the cohort. A peripheral blood sample was provided by each donor, and peripheral blood mononuclear cells were used for TCR beta sequencing. The Qiagen DNeasy Blood Extraction Kit was used to extract genomic DNA from the blood cell samples. Of note for this clone: Its cognate antigen has yet to be identified. No base-level quality is on record; no much larger clone is a single base apart.

After removal of 4 bases from V and 7 bases from J, the junction retains 7 bases not matched to a gene. CDR1 and CDR2, per the germline V gene, are ENHRY and SYGVKD. From the cysteine up to the phenylalanine, the CDR3 has a length of 14 residues. Left in the record is the CDR3 DNA by itself, 42 bases read in frame from the first base. The specimen sequenced was PBMCs. The source is a man between 35 and 55 years old in good health and CMV-seronegative. The chain joins TRBV10-3 to TRBJ1-2; TRBD1 lines up with 9 middle nucleotides. The CDR3: CAISGYRGHGGYTF. In nucleotide form, the sequence is TGTGCCATCAGTGGATACAGGGGGCATGGTGGCTACACCTTC.